This T cell receptor (beta chain) was identified in a study of OX40 agonist ivuxolimab in advanced cancers. Whole-study context: Males comprised about 84% of the group, whose mean age was roughly 60 years (range about 20 to 90). General study results and limits: Some of the lowest clonal expansion was seen in partial responders at 0.1-3.0 mg/kg. Some nonresponders additionally presented with little normalized T-cell clonal expansion. Clones of CD4+ and CD8+ blood T cells grew by week 6 at doses of 0.1 to 3.0 mg/kg.

The CDR3 runs 17 residues. Repertoires were generated with immunoSEQ multiplex PCR, while TCRdb's copy carries only in-frame clones and drops some. The data show 11,000 or so clones, with 80% to 90% seen just once and approximately 50% held by the top ten. Worth noting for this clone: The antigen is undetermined.

The V gene is TRBV21-1, the J gene TRBJ2-7; the table gives TRBD1 as D, unverified against the DNA. TRBV21-1 is termed a pseudogene. The specimen comprised CD4+ or CD8+ T cells sorted from blood, sampled in a trial of the OX40 agonist ivuxolimab. The TCR comes from an adult with an advanced solid tumor such as melanoma, head and neck, liver or kidney cancer. The CDR3 region has the DNA TGTGCCAGCAGCCTCCCCAGGACAGGGGGCTTCTGCCACGAGCAGTACTTC. This translates into CASSLPRTGGFCHEQYF.